The sample holds many counts of the clone carrying this T cell receptor (beta chain). Exclusions: uncontrolled infection, other autoimmune disease, pregnancy, lactation. This entry belongs to a study of T cells in Graves' hyperthyroidism and ophthalmopathy. The germline gives CDR1 MNHNS, CDR2 SASEGT. This CDR3 comprises 15 residues. V dropped 8 bases and J dropped 2 bases, with 13 bases sitting between them. The CDR3 regions of TCR beta were amplified from RNA transcripts. RT-PCR in the first round (using the HTBI primer set) targeted the TCR CDR3. TCRdb passed the multiplex PCR reads through MiXCR, listing each CDR3 protein once. The table includes more than 500,000 distinct CDR3 sequences, 40% to 55% detected once.

The sample comprised peripheral blood or thyroid tissue (not recorded which). This sequence originates from an adult woman with Graves' disease, either hyperthyroidism or ophthalmopathy (not recorded which). The V and J genes are TRBV6-1 and TRBJ2-6; possible D gene TRBD2, 5 bases. The CDR3 loop reads CASGREITGANVLTF. The DNA of the CDR3 is TGTGCCAGCGGTAGGGAGATAACTGGGGCCAACGTCCTGACTTTC.